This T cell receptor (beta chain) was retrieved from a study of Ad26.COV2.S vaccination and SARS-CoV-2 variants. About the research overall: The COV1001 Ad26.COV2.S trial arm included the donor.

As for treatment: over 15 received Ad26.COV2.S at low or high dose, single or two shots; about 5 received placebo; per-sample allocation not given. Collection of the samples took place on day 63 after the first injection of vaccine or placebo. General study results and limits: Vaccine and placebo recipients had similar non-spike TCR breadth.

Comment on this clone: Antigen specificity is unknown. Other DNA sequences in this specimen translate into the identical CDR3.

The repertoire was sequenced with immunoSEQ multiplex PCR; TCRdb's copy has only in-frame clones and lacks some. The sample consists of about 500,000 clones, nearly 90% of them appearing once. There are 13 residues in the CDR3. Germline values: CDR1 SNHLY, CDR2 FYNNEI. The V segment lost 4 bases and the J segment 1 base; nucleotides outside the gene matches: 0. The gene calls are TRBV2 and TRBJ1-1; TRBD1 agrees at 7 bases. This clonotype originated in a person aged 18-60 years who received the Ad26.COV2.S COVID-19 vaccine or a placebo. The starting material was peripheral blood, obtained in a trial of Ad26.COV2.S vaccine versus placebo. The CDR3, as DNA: TGTGCCAGCAGTGGACAGGGGAACACTGAAGCTTTCTTT. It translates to CASSGQGNTEAFF.